Detailed here is one T cell receptor (beta chain). The data stem from a study of monozygotic twins with inflammatory bowel disease. The team made cDNA by running eight separate reactions for each sample. For each CDR3 protein, TCRdb gives one entry from its re-call of the 5' RACE reads, without DNA. The sample table sets out more than 300,000 distinct CDR3 sequences. The CDR3 has 13 residues. Per germline, CDR1 SGHTA and CDR2 FQGTGA. The rearrangement uses TRBV7-3 and TRBJ2-1; there is no DNA to check the TCRdb D call of TRBD1. The TCR comes from a human donor with ulcerative colitis or Crohn's disease, or a healthy co-twin of an affected twin (not recorded which). The sequenced material came from blood. CDR3 residues: CASSQDRVNEQFF. Full variable domain (outside the CDR3, taken from reference TRBV7-3 and TRBJ2-1): GAGVSQTPSNKVTEKGKYVELRCDPISGHTALYWYRQSLGQGPEFLIYFQGTGAADDSGLPNDRFFAVRPEGSVSTLKIQRTERGDSAVYLCASSQDRVNEQFFGPGTRLTVL.